The source of this T cell receptor beta chain is a study of T cell clones after liver transplantation. Sequencing used immunoSEQ multiplex PCR; TCRdb keeps in-frame clones, though not all of them. The sample includes over 90,000 clones, 80% to 90% of them seen just once. The CDR3 sequence is 18 residues long. The V gene's germline CDR1 is SGHRS and CDR2 YFSETQ. Trimming removed 3 bases from V and 2 bases from J; junction bases left unmatched: 13. Only one count was recorded for this clone. The material sequenced was CD4+ T cells from blood, taken 47 months after liver transplant. The rearrangement links TRBV5-1 to TRBJ2-7; 11 bases line up with TRBD2. The TCR was taken from a human patient who received a liver transplant. A subset of T cells may come from the graft donor. CDR3 amino acids: CASSSLLAGGPRAYEQYF. The CDR3 DNA follows: TGCGCCAGCAGCTCGCTGCTAGCGGGAGGACCGAGGGCCTACGAGCAGTACTTC.